The text below deals with one TCR beta chain. Its antigen is not known. This specimen belongs to a study of memory CD4+ T cells and cytomegalovirus serostatus. Study background: Healthy Belgian adult donors included about nine CMV-positive and some 25 CMV-negative people.

Sequenced by immunoSEQ multiplex PCR; TCRdb stores in-frame clones only, minus some. In the table there are 50,000 or so clones, around 79% of which are singletons. The germline V and J ends were trimmed by 1 base and 2 bases, with 5 bases remaining between them. In germline, CDR1 is SGHTA, CDR2 FQGNSA. The CDR3 contains 13 residues. Whole-study findings and limits: The CMV-associated TCR signature appears largely within the CD4+ memory repertoire. CMV serostatus prediction reached median AUC roughly 0.95, or 0.91 with US-trained model.

Single viable CD3+CD4+CD8-CD45RO+ cells were sorted as the memory CD4+ T cells. The chain recombines TRBV7-2 with TRBJ1-1; D unclear. Source material: memory CD4+ T cells from blood. This clonotype was obtained from an adult in good health and CMV-seronegative. The chain's CDR3 is CASSLGYNTEAFF. For the CDR3, the DNA is TGTGCCAGCAGCTTAGGATACAACACTGAAGCTTTCTTT.